Presented here are 29 T cell receptor beta chains from one specimen sequenced in a study of T cells after yellow fever vaccination. TCRdb recomputed calls from the 5' RACE reads with MiXCR, one row per CDR3 protein. Of fewer than 150,000 distinct CDR3 sequences in the sample, about 7.8% were seen once. The sequencing used CD4+ T cells sorted from PBMCs, collected around 45 days after the first yellow fever vaccination. The receptors originated from a man aged 18 to 29 who received the YFV17D yellow fever vaccine.

The chain carries TRBV19 and TRBJ1-4, with 8 positions matching TRBD1. V dropped 8 bases and J dropped 8; count of bases not matched to a gene: 7. This CDR3 has 13 amino acids. Germline V gene lookup returns CDR1 LNHDA and CDR2 SQIVND (reference sequence). The CDR3 DNA reads TGTGCCAGTGCCGGGACAGGATACGAAAAACTGTTTTTT. Protein sequence: CASAGTGYEKLFF.

This clonotype showed up just a few times. This rearrangement joins TRBV20-1 to TRBJ1-2; 10 positions agree with TRBD1. The length of the CDR3 is 14 residues. V trimming: 5 bases; J trimming: 7 bases; junction bases outside the gene matches: 10. The V gene's germline CDR1 is DFQATT and CDR2 SNEGSKA (reference sequence). CDR3 sequence: CSAEGDRGKGGYTF. In DNA form, the CDR3 reads TGCAGTGCTGAAGGGGACAGGGGAAAGGGTGGCTACACCTTC.

This clonotype was picked up many times. This chain joins TRBV10-3 and TRBJ1-6; D gene ambiguous. This CDR3 comprises 13 residues. Germline values: CDR1 ENHRY, CDR2 SYGVKD. V was trimmed by 4 bases and J by 10 bases, leaving 11 bases between them. Written as DNA, the CDR3 is TGTGCCATCAGTGTTGGCGGATCCTCACCCCTCCACTTT. This translates into CAISVGGSSPLHF.

This clonotype has a count of ten or more. This chain joins TRBV5-1 and TRBJ1-6; no firm D call. V gave up 0 bases and J gave up 3 bases, with 1 base separating them. This CDR3 contains 13 residues. The germline V gene encodes CDR1 SGHRS and CDR2 YFSETQ. In nucleotides, the CDR3 is TGCGCCAGCAGCTTGGGCTATAATTCACCCCTCCACTTT. Amino acids: CASSLGYNSPLHF. Complete variable domain (other parts from reference TRBV5-1 and TRBJ1-6): KAGVTQTPRYLIKTRGQQVTLSCSPISGHRSVSWYQQTPGQGLQFLFEYFSETQRNKGNFPGRFSGRQFSNSRSEMNVSTLELGDSALYLCASSLGYNSPLHFGNGTRLTVT.

This clonotype showed up many times. The J gene is TRBJ1-5, the V gene TRBV5-1; 8 bases map to TRBD1. The CDR3 loop spans 13 amino acids. J lost 7 bases, V lost 4 bases, and 4 bases had no gene match. Germline CDR1 SGHRS, CDR2 YFSETQ. CDR3 loop: CASSPTGAQPQHF. CDR3 sequence (DNA): TGCGCCAGCAGCCCGACAGGGGCGCAGCCCCAGCATTTT.

This clonotype has a count of ten or more. The chain recombines TRBV12-3 or TRBV12-4 with TRBJ2-3, with 7 bases identical to TRBD2. With V trimmed by 4 bases and J by 6 bases, 7 bases remained unmatched. This CDR3 has 14 amino acids. This CDR3 is CASSSGLRADTQYF. The DNA for the CDR3 is TGTGCCAGCAGTTCGGGACTACGCGCGGATACGCAGTATTTT.

This clonotype was observed many times. The chain uses TRBV20-1 and TRBJ1-6; D gene ambiguous. V lost 1 base, J lost 9 bases, and 13 bases lay in between. CDR1 DFQATT and CDR2 SNEGSKA come from the germline V gene (reference sequence). This CDR3 comprises 14 residues. Here the CDR3 reads CSARVGGIGSPLHF. CDR3 coding DNA: TGCAGTGCTAGAGTCGGCGGGATTGGTTCACCCCTCCACTTT.

This clonotype was picked up many times. This rearrangement joins TRBV7-2 to TRBJ1-5; D possibly corresponds to TRBD1 (6 bases). This CDR3 region has 14 residues. Looked up from germline, CDR1 is SGHTA and CDR2 is FQGNSA. V was pared by 6 bases and J by 0 bases, with 9 bases between. In DNA, the CDR3 is TGTGCCAGCAGTTGGACAGTTAGCAATCAGCCCCAGCATTTT. Translating gives CASSWTVSNQPQHF.

The gene calls are TRBV5-1 and TRBJ2-7; D is ambiguous. Germline V CDR1 and CDR2: SGHRS, YFSETQ. There are 15 residues in the CDR3. V was trimmed by 4 bases and J by 0 bases, leaving 14 bases between them. This CDR3 reads CASSGTLFSSYEQYF. The CDR3 nucleotides read TGCGCCAGCAGCGGTACTCTCTTCAGCTCCTACGAGCAGTACTTC.

The table lists this clonotype with many counts. The rearrangement joins TRBV3-1 to TRBJ2-5, with TRBD2 identical over 9 bases. CDR3 length: 14 amino acids. Germline loops: CDR1 LGHDT, CDR2 YNNKEL (reference sequence). Trimming cost V 1 base and J 3 bases; bases outside gene matches: 0. This CDR3 reads CASSQASGKETQYF. The CDR3 region has the DNA TGTGCCAGCAGCCAAGCTAGCGGGAAAGAGACCCAGTACTTC.

This clonotype came up many times. The chain combines TRBV3-1 with TRBJ2-3; D gene unclear. There are 14 residues in the CDR3. Germline loops: CDR1 LGHDT, CDR2 YNNKEL (reference sequence). The V gene lost 0 bases and the J gene lost 1 base, with 5 bases spanning the gap. The CDR3 loop is CASSQDGGTDTQYF. The DNA of the CDR3 is TGTGCCAGCAGCCAAGATGGAGGCACAGATACGCAGTATTTT.

CDR3 in amino acids: CASRGALGNPGANVLTF. CDR3 DNA: TGCGCCAGCAGGGGCGCCTTGGGAAATCCTGGGGCCAACGTCCTGACTTTC. The gene calls are TRBV10-2 and TRBJ2-6; D gene uncertain. V dropped 6 bases and J dropped 2 bases, with 17 bases sitting between them. The V gene's germline CDR1 is WSHSY and CDR2 SAAADI. This CDR3 has 17 residues.

This clonotype was detected only a few times. The chain recombines TRBV7-9 with TRBJ2-3, with 8 nucleotides matching TRBD1. Trimming took 5 bases from V and 1 from J; bases not matched to a gene: 5. The CDR3 extends over 15 amino acids. Germline V gene data show CDR1 as SEHNR and CDR2 as FQNEAQ (reference sequence). CDR3 residues: CASSPDRGGTDTQYF. DNA of the CDR3: TGTGCCAGCAGCCCAGACAGGGGAGGCACAGATACGCAGTATTTT.

In this sample, this clonotype turned up many times. The J gene is TRBJ2-1, the V gene TRBV5-1, with D possibly being TRBD2 (5 bases). CDR1 and CDR2 from the germline V gene are SGHRS and YFSETQ. This CDR3 contains 11 residues. V was clipped by 2 bases and J by 8 bases, with 5 bases between them. DNA for the CDR3: TGCGCCAGCAGCTTTAGCGATGAGCAGTTCTTC. Amino acid sequence: CASSFSDEQFF.

This clonotype came up many times. The CDR3 spells CASSFPDRGRFEQYF. CDR3 nucleotide sequence: TGTGCCAGCAGCTTCCCGGACAGGGGAAGGTTCGAGCAGTACTTC. The chain couples TRBV7-2 to TRBJ2-7, with 9 nucleotides matching TRBD1. This CDR3 is 15 amino acids long. Germline V gene sequence: CDR1 SGHTA, CDR2 FQGNSA. V lost 3 bases, J lost 6 bases, and 9 bases stayed unmatched.

This clonotype occurred many times. The chain has TRBV4-1 and TRBJ2-7; 8 bases map to TRBD2. V shed 5 bases and J 0 bases; nucleotides not matched to a gene: 6. CDR3 length equals 15 residues. Germline CDR1 and CDR2: MGHRA and YSYEKL. The chain's CDR3 is CASSYAGGGSYEQYF. DNA for the CDR3: TGCGCCAGCAGCTACGCGGGGGGAGGCTCCTACGAGCAGTACTTC.

This clonotype was seen at least ten times. The chain has TRBV6-5 and TRBJ1-4; D is unclear. Trimming stripped 2 bases from V and 10 bases from J, with 14 bases between. In germline, CDR1 is MNHEY, CDR2 SVGAGI. There are 14 residues in the CDR3. CDR3 in DNA: TGTGCCAGCAGTTACGTCCAGGACGTGAGAAAACTGTTTTTT. Protein: CASSYVQDVRKLFF.

This clonotype was detected ten times or more. The chain combines TRBV12-5 with TRBJ2-5; maybe TRBD1 (6 bases). The CDR3 is made up of 13 amino acids. Between the trimmed V and J ends, which lost 4 bases and 6 bases, there was a span of 12 bases. Germline CDR1 LGHNT, CDR2 FRNRAP. The CDR3 sequence: CASGSSGDQTQYF. For the CDR3, the DNA is TGTGCTAGTGGTTCCTCAGGGGATCAGACCCAGTACTTC.

This clonotype occurred many times. The genes are TRBV20-1 and TRBJ2-5, with D uncertain. V lost 3 bases to trimming and J lost 2 bases, with 10 bases between them. Germline V CDR1 and CDR2: DFQATT, SNEGSKA (reference sequence). The CDR3 consists of 13 residues. The CDR3 protein is CSASAQPQETQYF. DNA of the CDR3: TGCAGTGCTAGTGCACAGCCACAAGAGACCCAGTACTTC.

This clonotype has ten or more counts. The genes are TRBV12-3 or TRBV12-4 and TRBJ1-1; D is unclear. V lost 2 bases and J lost 7, with 11 bases in between. The CDR3 totals 13 residues. CDR3 amino acids: CASSLRTAGEAFF. The CDR3 DNA reads TGTGCCAGCAGTTTAAGGACGGCCGGTGAAGCTTTCTTT.

This clonotype was counted ten times or more. This sequence joins TRBV20-1 and TRBJ1-2, with 7 bases identical to TRBD1. Trimming cost V 5 bases and J 8 bases; bases outside gene matches: 8. The CDR3 contains 12 residues. Germline V CDR1 and CDR2: DFQATT, SNEGSKA (reference sequence). The CDR3 DNA follows: TGCAGTGCTCAAACAGGGGTTCAGGGCTACACCTTC. It translates to CSAQTGVQGYTF.

This clonotype was counted at least ten times. The genes are TRBV20-1 and TRBJ1-2; unclear D gene. The CDR3 loop spans 10 amino acids. CDR1 is DFQATT, CDR2 SNEGSKA, per germline (reference sequence). V lost 1 base and J lost 8, with 5 bases in between. The CDR3 is CSARAGGYTF. In DNA form, the CDR3 reads TGCAGTGCTAGAGCCGGGGGCTACACCTTC.

This clonotype has ten or more counts. The chain links TRBV12-3 or TRBV12-4 to TRBJ2-7; D unclear. This CDR3 contains 13 residues. V was clipped by 3 bases and J by 6 bases, with 12 bases between them. CDR3 bases: TGTGCCAGCAGTTTTTATGGGTTCGGCGAGCAGTACGTC. Translating it yields CASSFYGFGEQYV.

This sequence joins TRBV27 and TRBJ1-6, with 10 bases lining up with TRBD1. This CDR3 has 15 amino acids. Germline V gives CDR1 MNHEY, CDR2 SMNVEV (reference sequence). After removal of 5 bases from V and 7 bases from J, the junction contained 5 bases not matched to a gene. Written as DNA, the CDR3 is TGTGCCAGCAGTGCCCAGACAGGGGGCAATTCACCCCTCCACTTT. Translated: CASSAQTGGNSPLHF.

This clonotype occurred a few times. The genes are TRBV20-1 and TRBJ2-2; the match to TRBD1 covers 10 bases. Germline V CDR1 and CDR2: DFQATT, SNEGSKA (reference sequence). This CDR3 has 18 residues. V lost 1 base and J lost 3; bases outside the gene matches: 11. The CDR3 protein is CSARVGLPGQGYTGELFF. As DNA, the CDR3 is TGCAGTGCTAGAGTCGGGCTCCCGGGACAGGGGTACACCGGGGAGCTGTTTTTT.

This clonotype has a count of ten or more. The chain uses TRBV5-1 and TRBJ1-5, with no clear D. The CDR3 spans 14 residues. V was shortened by 0 bases and J by 5 bases, with 9 bases between the two germline ends. Looked up from germline, CDR1 is SGHRS and CDR2 is YFSETQ. The CDR3 DNA follows: TGCGCCAGCAGCTTGGGGCCAGACTATCAGCCCCAGCATTTT. This encodes CASSLGPDYQPQHF.

This clonotype came up many times. V gene TRBV28 combines with J gene TRBJ2-3; 8 bases line up with TRBD2. Trimming removed 2 bases from V and 0 bases from J; junction bases left unmatched: 4. Germline V lookup: CDR1 MDHEN, CDR2 SYDVKM. This CDR3 region has 16 residues. CDR3 nucleotide sequence: TGTGCCAGCAGTTTAGCTAGCGGGCAGAGCACAGATACGCAGTATTTT. This encodes CASSLASGQSTDTQYF.

The chain has TRBV18 and TRBJ2-7; TRBD1 matches 11 bases. V dropped 6 bases and J dropped 3; count of bases not matched to a gene: 1. The CDR3 is 13 residues long. Germline CDR1 reads KGHSH; CDR2 reads LQKENI. In nucleotides, the CDR3 is TGTGCCAGCTCGGGACAGGGGGTCTACGAGCAGTACGTC. Encoded protein: CASSGQGVYEQYV.

This clonotype was picked up many times. The chain couples TRBV5-1 to TRBJ2-2; no firm D call. The germline V gene has CDR1 SGHRS and CDR2 YFSETQ. Trimming pared 7 bases from V and 3 bases from J, leaving 13 bases between. The CDR3 extends over 14 amino acids. The CDR3 region has the DNA TGCGCCAGCTCCGGTATGGGCTACACCGGGGAGCTGTTTTTT. Protein sequence: CASSGMGYTGELFF.